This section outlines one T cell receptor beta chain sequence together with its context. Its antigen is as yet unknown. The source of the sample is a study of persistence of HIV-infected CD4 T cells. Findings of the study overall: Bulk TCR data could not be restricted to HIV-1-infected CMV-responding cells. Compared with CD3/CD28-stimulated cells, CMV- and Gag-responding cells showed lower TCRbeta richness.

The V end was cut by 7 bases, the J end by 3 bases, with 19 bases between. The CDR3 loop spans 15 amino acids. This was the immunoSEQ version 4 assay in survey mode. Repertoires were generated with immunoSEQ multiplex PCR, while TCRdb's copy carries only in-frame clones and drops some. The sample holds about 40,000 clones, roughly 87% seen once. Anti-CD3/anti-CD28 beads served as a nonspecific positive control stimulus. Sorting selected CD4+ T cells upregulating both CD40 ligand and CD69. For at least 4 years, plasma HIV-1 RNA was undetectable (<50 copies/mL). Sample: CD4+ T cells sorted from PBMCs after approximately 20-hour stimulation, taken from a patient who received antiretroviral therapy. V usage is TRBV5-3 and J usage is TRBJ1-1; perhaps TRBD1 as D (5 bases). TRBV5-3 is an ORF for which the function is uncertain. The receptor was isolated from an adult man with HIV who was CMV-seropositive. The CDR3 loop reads CARSLPGPGDTEAFF. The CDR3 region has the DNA TGTGCCAGATCTTTACCGGGACCTGGGGACACTGAAGCTTTCTTT.